These 15 T cell receptor beta chains came from one sample sequenced in a study of blood T cell repertoires in COVID-19. Profiling relied on immunoSEQ multiplex PCR, and the TCRdb table lists in-frame clones only, not all of them. The profile shows over 200,000 clones, approximately 79% of them singletons. Sequencing used peripheral blood. These receptors were collected from a human donor in a cohort sampled during active COVID-19.

The genes are TRBV7-2 and TRBJ2-3; D unclear. V lost 4 bases and J lost 2, with 4 bases in between. Germline V gene lookup returns CDR1 SGHTA and CDR2 FQGNSA. The length of the CDR3 is 12 residues. The CDR3 bases are TGTGCCAGCAGCTACTACACAGATACGCAGTATTTT. Translating it yields CASSYYTDTQYF.

The CDR3 DNA follows: TGTGCCAGCAGTCCGGGACAGGGCCCCTACGAGCAGTACTTC. Amino acids: CASSPGQGPYEQYF. The genes are TRBV7-3 and TRBJ2-7, with TRBD1 matching 9 bases. The germline V gene encodes CDR1 SGHTA and CDR2 FQGTGA. This CDR3 spans 14 amino acids. V gave up 6 bases and J gave up 2 bases; unmatched junction bases: 5.

The CDR3 region is CASTRLPPGTGNTEAFF. In DNA form, the CDR3 reads TGCGCCAGCACCCGTTTACCACCCGGGACAGGGAACACTGAAGCTTTCTTT. This sequence joins TRBV5-1 and TRBJ1-1, with 8 bases fitting TRBD1. This CDR3 region has 17 residues. CDR1 and CDR2 from the germline V gene are SGHRS and YFSETQ. Trimming took 6 bases from V and 1 from J; bases not matched to a gene: 14.

This chain connects TRBV7-2 to TRBJ1-2; TRBD1 is a possible D gene (5 bases). The CDR3 runs 16 residues. The germline V and J ends were trimmed by 7 bases and 9 bases, with 27 bases remaining between them. From germline, CDR1 is SGHTA and CDR2 FQGNSA. CDR3 protein: CASTPVGLVKGRSYTF. The CDR3, as DNA: TGTGCCAGCACCCCCGTCGGTCTGGTAAAGGGGCGCAGCTACACCTTC. Full variable domain (missing parts from reference TRBV7-2 and TRBJ1-2): GAGVSQSPSNKVTEKGKDVELRCDPISGHTALYWYRQSLGQGLEFLIYFQGNSAPDKSGLPSDRFSAERTGGSVSTLTIQRTQQEDSAVYLCASTPVGLVKGRSYTFGSGTRLTVV.

The chain joins TRBV18 to TRBJ2-7; 15 bases map to TRBD2. The germline CDR1 and CDR2 sequences are KGHSH and LQKENI. The CDR3 is made up of 16 amino acids. The V and J ends lost 2 bases and 7 bases, in that order; junction bases with no gene match: 6. This CDR3 is CASSPNGLAGGREQYF. CDR3 nucleotide sequence: TGTGCCAGCTCACCAAACGGACTAGCGGGAGGGCGGGAGCAGTACTTC. Full variable domain (remainder filled in from reference TRBV18 and TRBJ2-7): NAGVMQNPRHLVRRRGQEARLRCSPMKGHSHVYWYRQLPEEGLKFMVYLQKENIIDESGMPKERFSAEFPKEGPSILRIQQVVRGDSAAYFCASSPNGLAGGREQYFGPGTRLTVT.

The genes are TRBV6-5 and TRBJ1-1; D call uncertain. Germline loops: CDR1 MNHEY, CDR2 SVGAGI. V was trimmed by 8 bases and J by 6 bases, leaving 10 bases between them. The CDR3 covers 11 residues. The CDR3 coding sequence is TGTGCCAGCTCGAGGGCCGCTGAAGCTTTCTTT. Its translation is CASSRAAEAFF.

The gene calls are TRBV2 and TRBJ2-3; TRBD1 might be the D (5 bases). Germline V gene sequence: CDR1 SNHLY, CDR2 FYNNEI. The CDR3 runs to 13 residues. The ends were cut back, 7 bases at V and 1 base at J, with 9 bases in the middle. CDR3 sequence: CASTGPGTDTQYF. As DNA, the CDR3 is TGTGCCAGCACAGGGCCTGGCACAGATACGCAGTATTTT. Combining the CDR3 with reference TRBV2 and TRBJ2-3 gives the whole variable domain EPEVTQTPSHQVTQMGQEVILRCVPISNHLYFYWYRQILGQKVEFLVSFYNNEISEKSEIFDDQFSVERPDGSNFTLKIRSTKLEDSAMYFCASTGPGTDTQYFGPGTRLTVL.

This clone was detected a few times. V and J are TRBV7-3 and TRBJ1-2; 8 bases are shared with TRBD1. With V trimmed by 8 bases and J by 4 bases, 9 bases remained unmatched. Germline V gene data show CDR1 as SGHTA and CDR2 as FQGTGA. CDR3 size: 14 residues. The CDR3 reads CASGPSGGTYGYTF. DNA for the CDR3: TGTGCCAGCGGCCCTTCAGGGGGCACCTATGGCTACACCTTC. Together with reference TRBV7-3 and TRBJ1-2, the CDR3 gives the full variable domain: GAGVSQTPSNKVTEKGKYVELRCDPISGHTALYWYRQSLGQGPEFLIYFQGTGAADDSGLPNDRFFAVRPEGSVSTLKIQRTERGDSAVYLCASGPSGGTYGYTFGSGTRLTVV.

This chain connects TRBV24-1 to TRBJ2-7, with a weak D call TRBD2 (6 bases). The CDR3 contains 20 residues. V lost 8 bases and J lost 0, with 31 bases in between. Germline V gene lookup returns CDR1 KGHDR and CDR2 SFDVKD. In nucleotides, the CDR3 is TGTGCCACCATCCCGCCCGCTAGGGGATACTGGCGGAGGGTCTCCTACGAGCAGTACTTC. Protein sequence: CATIPPARGYWRRVSYEQYF.

The rearrangement links TRBV19 to TRBJ2-3; D call uncertain. This CDR3 has 12 amino acids. V lost 4 bases and J lost 4, with 6 bases in between. Germline CDR1 LNHDA, CDR2 SQIVND (reference sequence). CDR3 region: CASSTSPDTQYF. DNA for the CDR3: TGTGCCAGTAGTACCTCTCCAGATACGCAGTATTTT. The full variable domain, in which reference TRBV19 and TRBJ2-3 provide the parts outside the CDR3, is DGGITQSPKYLFRKEGQNVTLSCEQNLNHDAMYWYRQDPGQGLRLIYYSQIVNDFQKGDIAEGYSVSREKKESFPLTVTSAQKNPTAFYLCASSTSPDTQYFGPGTRLTVL.

The rearrangement joins TRBV28 to TRBJ1-2, with 7 bases matching TRBD1. V was clipped by 0 bases and J by 4 bases; unmatched bases: 5. Germline CDR1 and CDR2: MDHEN and SYDVKM. The CDR3 spans 15 residues. In nucleotides, the CDR3 is TGTGCCAGCAGTTTATGGGAGGGGGCGAGCTATGGCTACACCTTC. This translates into CASSLWEGASYGYTF.

V gene TRBV28 combines with J gene TRBJ2-7; TRBD1 agrees at 8 bases. The CDR3 covers 15 residues. Trimming removed 4 bases from V and 4 bases from J; junction bases left unmatched: 9. Looked up from germline, CDR1 is MDHEN and CDR2 is SYDVKM. The DNA of the CDR3 is TGTGCCAGCAGTTCGGAGGGCAGGGGGCATTACGAGCAGTACTTC. This codes for CASSSEGRGHYEQYF.

The rearrangement links TRBV11-2 to TRBJ1-4, with TRBD1 matching over 9 bases. Trimming took 4 bases from V and 7 from J; bases not matched to a gene: 7. The CDR3 runs 15 residues. Germline V CDR1 and CDR2: SGHAT, FQNNGV. The CDR3 here is CASSSHRGRIEKLFF. DNA of the CDR3: TGTGCCAGCAGCTCGCACAGGGGGCGCATTGAAAAACTGTTTTTT. Looking up the rest from reference TRBV11-2 and TRBJ1-4 gives the full variable domain: EAGVAQSPRYKIIEKRQSVAFWCNPISGHATLYWYQQILGQGPKLLIQFQNNGVVDDSQLPKDRFSAERLKGVDSTLKIQPAKLEDSAVYLCASSSHRGRIEKLFFGSGTQLSVL.

This chain links TRBV28 with TRBJ2-7, with 7 bases matching TRBD1. The CDR3 is 13 amino acids. Germline-derived CDR1 and CDR2 are MDHEN and SYDVKM. Germline trimming cut 4 bases from V and 6 bases from J; bases unmatched to any gene: 6. The CDR3 protein is CASSSSDRPEQYF. The CDR3 nucleotides are TGTGCCAGCAGTTCCTCGGACAGGCCCGAGCAGTACTTC.

This rearrangement joins TRBV10-3 to TRBJ2-1; TRBD1 matches 9 bases. From germline, CDR1 is ENHRY and CDR2 SYGVKD. This CDR3 region has 14 residues. V shed 10 bases, J shed 1 base, and the junction held 5 bases outside the gene matches. The CDR3 loop is CASGTGISYNEQFF. For the CDR3, the DNA is TGTGCCAGTGGGACAGGGATATCCTACAATGAGCAGTTCTTC.